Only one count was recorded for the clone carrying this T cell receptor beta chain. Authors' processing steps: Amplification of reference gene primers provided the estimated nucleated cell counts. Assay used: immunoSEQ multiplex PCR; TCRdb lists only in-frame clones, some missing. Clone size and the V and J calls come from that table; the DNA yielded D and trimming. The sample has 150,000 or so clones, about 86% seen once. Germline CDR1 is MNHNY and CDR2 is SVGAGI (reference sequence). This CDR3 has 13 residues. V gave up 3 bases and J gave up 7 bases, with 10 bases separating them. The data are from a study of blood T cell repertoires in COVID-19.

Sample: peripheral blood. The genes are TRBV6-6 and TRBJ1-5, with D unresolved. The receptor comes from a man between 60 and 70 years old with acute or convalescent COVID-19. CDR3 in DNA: TGTGCCAGCAGTTATGCGGGAGGCCAGCCCCAGCATTTT. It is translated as CASSYAGGQPQHF.